These 20 T cell receptor beta chains came from one sample sequenced in a study of molecular identifiers for immune sequencing clone quantification (dated by TCRdb to about 2018). The protocol used for the library was PCR. For sequencing, an Illumina HiSeq 4000 was employed. Using fastp trimming at Q25 and MiXCR clonotype assembly, TCRdb reanalyzed the public sequencing data and kept in-frame beta chains. Entries are consolidated by CDR3 protein sequence, retaining the most common genes and DNA. Within this sample are 600,000 to 650,000 distinct CDR3 sequences, with 20% of them counted one time only. The top ten clones comprise roughly 0.85% of the sample. The sequencing sample was made of naive CD8+ T cells from blood, with Jurkat cell RNA spiked in. Reading the label with the study, this specimen's cell subset or site is: FACS-sorted CD8+CD4-CCR7+CD45RA+ naive T cells. The source of these receptors is a human donor in good health. Some libraries in this study had Jurkat cell RNA spiked in.

This clonotype has a count of ten or more. The V gene is TRBV29-1, the J gene TRBJ2-7; D is uncertain. V was trimmed by 0 bases and J by 5 bases, leaving 14 bases between them. The CDR3 loop spans 14 amino acids. Germline V gene sequence: CDR1 SQVTM, CDR2 ANQGSEA. CDR3: CSVEDPLRVHEQYF. The DNA of the CDR3 is TGCAGCGTTGAAGATCCTCTTCGGGTCCACGAGCAGTACTTC.

The table lists this clonotype with a few counts. The gene calls are TRBV5-5 and TRBJ2-7, with D perhaps matching TRBD1 (5 bases). V shed 0 bases and J shed 7 bases, with 17 bases lying between them. In germline, CDR1 is SGHKS, CDR2 YYEKEE (reference sequence). This CDR3 has 15 residues. The CDR3 protein is CASSLVSGFLREQYF. The DNA of the CDR3 is TGTGCCAGCAGCTTGGTGTCAGGGTTCCTACGGGAGCAGTACTTC. Combining the CDR3 with reference TRBV5-5 and TRBJ2-7 gives the whole variable domain DAGVTQSPTHLIKTRGQQVTLRCSPISGHKSVSWYQQVLGQGPQFIFQYYEKEERGRGNFPDRFSARQFPNYSSELNVNALLLGDSALYLCASSLVSGFLREQYFGPGTRLTVT.

This clonotype showed up just once. A read error may explain this, as a much larger clone is one base away. V usage is TRBV9 and J usage is TRBJ2-3; perhaps TRBD1 as D (5 bases). Germline CDR1 and CDR2: SGDLS and YYNGEE. The germline V and J ends were trimmed by 6 bases and 6 bases, with 14 bases remaining between them. This CDR3 is built from 13 residues. Here the CDR3 DNA reads TGTGCCAGCAACTCCGGAAGGGGTGATACGCAGTATTTT. Amino acids: CASNSGRGDTQYF.

A few counts support this clonotype. J is TRBJ2-7 and V is TRBV29-1; 13 bases are a match to TRBD2. CDR3 length equals 14 residues. From germline, CDR1 is SQVTM and CDR2 ANQGSEA. The V and J ends lost 6 bases and 7 bases, in that order; junction bases with no gene match: 9. The CDR3 sequence is CSVLTSGRAQEQYF. CDR3 nucleotide sequence: TGCAGCGTCCTCACTAGCGGGAGGGCTCAAGAGCAGTACTTC.

This sequence joins TRBV6-2 or TRBV6-3 and TRBJ2-3; 11 bases agree with TRBD2. The CDR3 runs to 17 residues. Germline lookup yields CDR1 MNHEY and CDR2 SVGEGT. With V trimmed by 4 bases and J by 1 base, 7 bases remained unmatched. CDR3 residues: CASSFTSGGARTDTQYF. The CDR3 DNA is TGTGCCAGCAGTTTTACTAGCGGGGGAGCCCGCACAGATACGCAGTATTTT.

This clonotype showed up just a few times. V gene TRBV19 combines with J gene TRBJ2-2; 14 bases fit TRBD2. The V gene's germline CDR1 is LNHDA and CDR2 SQIVND (reference sequence). Trimming cost V 5 bases and J 6 bases; bases outside gene matches: 8. This CDR3 has 17 amino acids. The CDR3 sequence is CASSWTSGRSWAGELFF. DNA for the CDR3: TGTGCCAGTAGTTGGACTAGCGGGAGGTCCTGGGCCGGGGAGCTGTTTTTT.

This clonotype came up many times. The CDR3 DNA reads TGTGCCAGCAGCCAAAACCCCACGGTAGGGACGAACACTGAAGCTTTCTTT. Its protein product is CASSQNPTVGTNTEAFF. This chain uses TRBV14 with TRBJ1-1; perhaps TRBD1 as D (5 bases). Per germline, CDR1 SGHDN and CDR2 FVKESK. CDR3 size: 17 residues. Trimming took 2 bases from V and 1 from J, leaving 17 bases between them. The complete variable domain, with remaining parts taken from reference TRBV14 and TRBJ1-1, reads EAGVTQFPSHSVIEKGQTVTLRCDPISGHDNLYWYRRVMGKEIKFLLHFVKESKQDESGMPNNRFLAERTGGTYSTLKVQPAELEDSGVYFCASSQNPTVGTNTEAFFGQGTRLTVV.

The table lists this clonotype with many counts. The chain combines TRBV2 with TRBJ2-7; TRBD2 might be the D (5 bases). Trimming removed 0 bases at V and 4 bases at J, with 16 bases between. This CDR3 is built from 16 residues. Germline V CDR1 and CDR2: SNHLY, FYNNEI. CDR3 region: CASSEADGRSGYEQYF. The CDR3 DNA is TGTGCCAGCAGTGAAGCTGATGGCAGGTCGGGGTACGAGCAGTACTTC.

In this sample, this clonotype turned up many times. The chain links TRBV5-1 to TRBJ1-1; 7 bases are a match to TRBD1. Germline loops: CDR1 SGHRS, CDR2 YFSETQ. This CDR3 comprises 14 residues. J was trimmed by 6 bases and V by 0 bases; bases with no gene match: 5. The CDR3 DNA reads as TGCGCCAGCAGCTTGGAAGGGGGCTTCGCTGAAGCTTTCTTT. As protein: CASSLEGGFAEAFF.

This clonotype was seen more than once but under ten times. V is TRBV9 and J is TRBJ1-5, with D unresolved. The CDR3 is 13 amino acids. CDR1 SGDLS and CDR2 YYNGEE come from the germline V gene. Trimming pared 3 bases from V and 2 bases from J, leaving 6 bases between. CDR3 bases: TGTGCCAGCAGCGCCCGTGGCAATCAGCCCCAGCATTTT. The encoded protein is CASSARGNQPQHF. Supplemented by reference TRBV9 and TRBJ1-5, the full variable domain reads DSGVTQTPKHLITATGQRVTLRCSPRSGDLSVYWYQQSLDQGLQFLIQYYNGEERAKGNILERFSAQQFPDLHSELNLSSLELGDSALYFCASSARGNQPQHFGDGTRLSIL.

The J gene is TRBJ1-4, the V gene TRBV2; D remains ambiguous. Trimming stripped 1 base from V and 0 bases from J, with 6 bases between. Germline values: CDR1 SNHLY, CDR2 FYNNEI. The CDR3 length is 15 residues. The CDR3 DNA follows: TGTGCCAGCAGTGAAGACAAGTCAACTAATGAAAAACTGTTTTTT. Translated, it gives CASSEDKSTNEKLFF.

This clonotype was seen repeatedly, ten times or more. The V and J genes are TRBV2 and TRBJ1-1; D might be TRBD1 (6 bases). V lost 5 bases and J 3 bases, leaving 16 bases between the germline ends. The germline gives CDR1 SNHLY, CDR2 FYNNEI. This CDR3 is 15 amino acids long. The CDR3 DNA sequence: TGTGCCAGCAGTCTTTACAGGGTGTCGGACACTGAAGCTTTCTTT. Amino acids: CASSLYRVSDTEAFF.

The V call is TRBV12-3 or TRBV12-4, the J call TRBJ2-3, with TRBD2 as a possible D gene (6 bases). Deletions cut 6 bases from V and 10 bases from J, with 17 bases between. This CDR3 is built from 13 residues. The CDR3 DNA is TGTGCCAGCAGCCTCCCGTCGGAGGGTGCGCAGTATTTT. Protein product: CASSLPSEGAQYF.

The gene calls are TRBV27 and TRBJ2-1; D not certain. The V gene lost 5 bases and the J gene lost 3 bases, with 8 bases spanning the gap. Per the germline V gene, CDR1 is MNHEY and CDR2 is SMNVEV (reference sequence). The CDR3 loop spans 13 amino acids. As DNA, the CDR3 is TGTGCCAGCAGTGCCTTAGGCTACAATGAGCAGTTCTTC. This sequence encodes CASSALGYNEQFF.

In its sample, this clonotype was seen many times. CDR3 DNA: TGTGCCAGCAGTTTGTGGACAGGGGTTCGCACTGAAGCTTTCTTT. This codes for CASSLWTGVRTEAFF. The rearrangement links TRBV6-2 or TRBV6-3 to TRBJ1-1; 9 bases are a match to TRBD1. The CDR3 is 15 amino acids. Germline CDR1 is MNHEY and CDR2 is SVGEGT. Trimming removed 4 bases from V and 4 bases from J; junction bases left unmatched: 7.

This clonotype was counted at least ten times. The chain employs TRBV29-1 and TRBJ2-3; D is unresolved. V dropped 8 bases and J dropped 0 bases, with 12 bases sitting between them. The CDR3 has 13 amino acids. Per the germline V gene, CDR1 is SQVTM and CDR2 is ANQGSEA. The CDR3 reads CSYRRGSTDTQYF. In nucleotides, the CDR3 is TGCAGCTACCGGAGAGGAAGCACAGATACGCAGTATTTT.

This clonotype was seen a handful of times. In DNA form, the CDR3 reads TGTGCCAGCAGGGTCTCTTTCGTTCAAGAGACCCAGTACTTC. It translates to CASRVSFVQETQYF. The chain links TRBV2 to TRBJ2-5; D not certain. The CDR3 contains 14 residues. V was trimmed by 6 bases and J by 2 bases, leaving 13 bases between them. Germline CDR1 SNHLY, CDR2 FYNNEI.

This clonotype was detected only a few times. This chain connects TRBV5-8 to TRBJ1-1, with D possibly TRBD1 on 6 matching bases. V gave up 4 bases and J gave up 2 bases, with 18 bases separating them. The CDR3 runs 16 residues. Per germline, CDR1 SGHTS and CDR2 YDEGEE. In nucleotides, the CDR3 is TGTGCCAGCAGCCTCTGGGAGGGGGGTGTAAACACTGAAGCTTTCTTT. This codes for CASSLWEGGVNTEAFF.

Of note for this clonotype: A read error may explain this, as a much larger clone is one base away. The rearrangement links TRBV29-1 to TRBJ1-2; D is perhaps TRBD1 (6 bases). The germline V gene encodes CDR1 SQVTM and CDR2 ANQGSEA. This CDR3 is 16 amino acids long. This CDR3 reads CGVDRPGTGSNYGYTF. CDR3 in DNA: TGCGGCGTTGATCGACCCGGAACAGGGTCTAACTATGGCTACACCTTC.

Note on this clonotype: Just one base apart from a much larger clone, this may be a read error. The chain combines TRBV28 with TRBJ2-7; D possibly corresponds to TRBD1 (5 bases). Germline V gene data show CDR1 as MDHEN and CDR2 as SYDVKM. CDR3 length: 13 residues. The CDR3 loop is CASGFGSGYEQYF. CDR3 sequence (DNA): TGTGCCAGCGGTTTTGGGTCAGGGTACGAGCAGTACTTC.